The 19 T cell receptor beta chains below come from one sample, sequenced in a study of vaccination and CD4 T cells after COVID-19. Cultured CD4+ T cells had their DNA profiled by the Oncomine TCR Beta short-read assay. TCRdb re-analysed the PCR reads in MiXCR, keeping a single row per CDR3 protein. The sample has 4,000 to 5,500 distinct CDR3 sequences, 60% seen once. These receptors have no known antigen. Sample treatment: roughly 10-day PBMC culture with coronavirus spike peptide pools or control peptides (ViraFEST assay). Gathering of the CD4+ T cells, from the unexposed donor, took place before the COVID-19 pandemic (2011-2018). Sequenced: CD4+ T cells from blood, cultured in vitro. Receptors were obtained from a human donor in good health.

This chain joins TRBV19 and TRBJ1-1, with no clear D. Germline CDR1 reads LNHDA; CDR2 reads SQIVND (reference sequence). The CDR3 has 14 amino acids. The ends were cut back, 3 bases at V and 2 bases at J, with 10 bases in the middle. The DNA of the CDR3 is TGTGCCAGTAGTATGAGTGCCACAAACACTGAAGCTTTCTTT. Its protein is CASSMSATNTEAFF. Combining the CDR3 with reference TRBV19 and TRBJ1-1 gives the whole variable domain DGGITQSPKYLFRKEGQNVTLSCEQNLNHDAMYWYRQDPGQGLRLIYYSQIVNDFQKGDIAEGYSVSREKKESFPLTVTSAQKNPTAFYLCASSMSATNTEAFFGQGTRLTVV.

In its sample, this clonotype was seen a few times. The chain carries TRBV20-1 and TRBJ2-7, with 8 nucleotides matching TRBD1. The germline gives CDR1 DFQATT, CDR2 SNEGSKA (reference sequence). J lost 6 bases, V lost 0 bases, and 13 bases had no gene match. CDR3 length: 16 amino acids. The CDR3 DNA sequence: TGCAGTGCTAGAGATCCCTTTGGGACAGGCCTTGGCGAGCAGTACTTC. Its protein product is CSARDPFGTGLGEQYF.

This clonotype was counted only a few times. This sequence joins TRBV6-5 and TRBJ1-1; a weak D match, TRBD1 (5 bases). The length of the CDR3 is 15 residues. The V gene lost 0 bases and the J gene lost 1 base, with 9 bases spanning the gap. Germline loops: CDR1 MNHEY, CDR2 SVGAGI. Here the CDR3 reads CASSYSAGSNTEAFF. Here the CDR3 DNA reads TGTGCCAGCAGTTACTCGGCAGGGTCGAACACTGAAGCTTTCTTT.

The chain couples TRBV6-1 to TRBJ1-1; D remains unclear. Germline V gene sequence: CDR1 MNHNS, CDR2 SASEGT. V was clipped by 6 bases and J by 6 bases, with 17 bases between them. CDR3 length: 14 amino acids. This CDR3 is CASSPPGGSAEAFF. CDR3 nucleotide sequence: TGTGCCAGCAGCCCCCCAGGAGGGAGCGCTGAAGCTTTCTTT.

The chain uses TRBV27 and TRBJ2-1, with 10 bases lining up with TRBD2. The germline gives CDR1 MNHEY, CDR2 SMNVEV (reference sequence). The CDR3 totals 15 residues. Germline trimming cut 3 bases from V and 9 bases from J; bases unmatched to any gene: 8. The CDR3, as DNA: TGTGCCAGCAGTTTGGGGCTAGCGGGAGTCCTTGAGCAGTTCTTC. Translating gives CASSLGLAGVLEQFF.

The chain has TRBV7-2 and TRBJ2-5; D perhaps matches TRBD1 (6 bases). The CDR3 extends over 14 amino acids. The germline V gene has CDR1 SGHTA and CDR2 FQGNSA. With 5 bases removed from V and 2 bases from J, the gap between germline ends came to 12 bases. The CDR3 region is CASSPGQRQETQYF. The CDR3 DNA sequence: TGTGCCAGCAGCCCCGGACAGAGACAAGAGACCCAGTACTTC.

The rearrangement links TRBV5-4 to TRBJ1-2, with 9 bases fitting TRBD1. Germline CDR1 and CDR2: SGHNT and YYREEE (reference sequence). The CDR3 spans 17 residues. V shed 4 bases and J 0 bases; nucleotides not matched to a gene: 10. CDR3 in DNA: TGTGCCAGCAGCCTACAGGGGGCGCGGTGGTCTAACTATGGCTACACCTTC. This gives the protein CASSLQGARWSNYGYTF.

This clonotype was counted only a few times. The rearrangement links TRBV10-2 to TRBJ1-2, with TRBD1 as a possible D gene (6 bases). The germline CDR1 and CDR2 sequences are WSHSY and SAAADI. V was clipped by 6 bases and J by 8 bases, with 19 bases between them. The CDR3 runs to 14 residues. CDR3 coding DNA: TGCGCCAGCAGCTGGGGACAAAGCAGGACCGGCTACACCTTC. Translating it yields CASSWGQSRTGYTF.

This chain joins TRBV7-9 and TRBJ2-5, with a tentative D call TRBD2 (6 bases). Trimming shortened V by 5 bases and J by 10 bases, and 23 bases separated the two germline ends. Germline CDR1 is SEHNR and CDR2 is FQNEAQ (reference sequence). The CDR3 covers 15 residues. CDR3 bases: TGTGCCAGCAGCCCGAATCTTCGGGACTCGGGGTACCAGTACTTC. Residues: CASSPNLRDSGYQYF.

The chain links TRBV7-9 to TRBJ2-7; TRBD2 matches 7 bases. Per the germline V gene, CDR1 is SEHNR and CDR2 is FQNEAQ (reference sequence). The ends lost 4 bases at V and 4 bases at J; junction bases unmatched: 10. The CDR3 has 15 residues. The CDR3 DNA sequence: TGTGCCAGCAGCTGGGGGAGCGGACTAGTGTACGAGCAGTACTTC. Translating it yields CASSWGSGLVYEQYF.

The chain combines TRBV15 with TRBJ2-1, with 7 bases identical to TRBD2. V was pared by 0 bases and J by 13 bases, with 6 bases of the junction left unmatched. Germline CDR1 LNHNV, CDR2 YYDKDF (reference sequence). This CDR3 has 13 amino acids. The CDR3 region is CATSREGGLDQFF. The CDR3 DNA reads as TGTGCCACCAGCAGAGAAGGCGGACTAGATCAGTTCTTC.

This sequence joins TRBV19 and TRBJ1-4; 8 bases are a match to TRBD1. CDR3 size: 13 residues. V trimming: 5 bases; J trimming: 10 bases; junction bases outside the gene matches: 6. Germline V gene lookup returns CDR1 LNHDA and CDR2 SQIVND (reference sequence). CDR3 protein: CASSVGQGGKLFF. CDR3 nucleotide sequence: TGTGCCAGTAGTGTCGGACAGGGAGGAAAACTGTTTTTT.

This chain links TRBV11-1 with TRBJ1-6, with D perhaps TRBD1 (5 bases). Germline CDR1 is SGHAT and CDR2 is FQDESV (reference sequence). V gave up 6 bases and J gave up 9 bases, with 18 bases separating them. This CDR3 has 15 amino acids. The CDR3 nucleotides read TGTGCCAGCAGTCCAGCGGGGGAAAAGGCTTCACCCCTCCACTTT. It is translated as CASSPAGEKASPLHF.

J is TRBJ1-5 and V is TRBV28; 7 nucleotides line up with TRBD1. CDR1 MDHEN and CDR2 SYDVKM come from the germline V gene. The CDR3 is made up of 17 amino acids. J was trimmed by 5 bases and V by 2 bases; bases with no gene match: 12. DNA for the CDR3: TGTGCCAGCAGTTTAGGTGTAGGAAGGGGGCGCGATCAGCCCCAGCATTTT. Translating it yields CASSLGVGRGRDQPQHF. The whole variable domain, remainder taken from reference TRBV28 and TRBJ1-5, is DVKVTQSSRYLVKRTGEKVFLECVQDMDHENMFWYRQDPGLGLRLIYFSYDVKMKEKGDIPEGYSVSREKKERFSLILESASTNQTSMYLCASSLGVGRGRDQPQHFGDGTRLSIL.

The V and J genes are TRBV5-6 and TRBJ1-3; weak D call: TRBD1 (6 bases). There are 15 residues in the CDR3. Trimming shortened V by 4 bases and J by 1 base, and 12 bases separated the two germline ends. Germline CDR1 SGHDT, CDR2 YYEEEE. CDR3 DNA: TGTGCCAGCAGCAACACAGGGCGATCTGGAAACACCATATATTTT. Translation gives CASSNTGRSGNTIYF.

Here the CDR3 DNA reads TGTGCCAGCAGCGGAGGGCTTGGGCAGGGGGCGCACACTGAAGCTTTCTTT. It codes for CASSGGLGQGAHTEAFF. The chain employs TRBV7-9 and TRBJ1-1; TRBD1 matches at 8 bases. The CDR3 has 17 residues. Germline V gives CDR1 SEHNR, CDR2 FQNEAQ (reference sequence). Trimming cost V 5 bases and J 3 bases; bases outside gene matches: 14.

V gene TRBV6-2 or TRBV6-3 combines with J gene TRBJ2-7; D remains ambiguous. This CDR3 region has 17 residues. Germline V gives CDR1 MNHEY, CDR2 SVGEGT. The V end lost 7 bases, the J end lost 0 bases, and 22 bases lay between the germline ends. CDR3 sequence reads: CASTPLPPGRTSYEQYF. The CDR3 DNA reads TGTGCCAGCACCCCACTACCACCGGGCCGGACCTCCTACGAGCAGTACTTC.

CDR3 DNA: TGTGCCAGCAGTTCAACCTCAGGGGGTGGACAAGAGACCCAGTACTTC. As protein: CASSSTSGGGQETQYF. V is TRBV12-3 or TRBV12-4 and J is TRBJ2-5; 7 bases align to TRBD1. The CDR3 is 16 residues long. The V and J ends lost 4 bases and 2 bases, in that order; junction bases with no gene match: 10.

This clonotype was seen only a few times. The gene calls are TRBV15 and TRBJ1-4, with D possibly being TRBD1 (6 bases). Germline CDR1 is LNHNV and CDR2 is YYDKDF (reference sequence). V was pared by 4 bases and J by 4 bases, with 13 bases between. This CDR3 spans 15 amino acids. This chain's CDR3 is CATSTSRGHNEKLFF. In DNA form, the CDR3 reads TGTGCCACCAGCACTAGTCGGGGGCATAATGAAAAACTGTTTTTT.